This T cell receptor (beta chain) was recorded in a study of T cell clonality in common variable immunodeficiency. The study's findings and limits: TCRbeta clonality was increased in CVID versus healthy controls.

At least ten counts were recorded for this clone. Its antigen remains unknown. The read halts 3 residues ahead of the CDR3 end, with the missing end drawn from the germline J gene. TCRdb keeps only in-frame clones here, not all; method: immunoSEQ multiplex PCR. The sample shows roughly 70,000 clones, none of them appearing just once. Germline CDR1 and CDR2: LNHDA and SQIVND (reference sequence). V lost 10 bases, J lost 2 bases, and 18 bases lay in between. The CDR3 has 15 residues. The sequenced sample consisted of peripheral blood mononuclear cells. This TCR was sampled from a person aged 18 to 75 in good health. This chain joins TRBV19 and TRBJ1-5, with D maybe TRBD1 (6 bases). CDR3 loop: CATRPDRFGNQPQHF. The sequenced part of the CDR3 DNA is TGTGCCACAAGGCCTGACAGGTTCGGCAATCAGCCC.